A single sample is the source of the 9 T cell receptor beta chains below, sequenced in a study of post-analysis software for immune sequencing data. cDNA libraries of TCR beta carried unique molecular identifiers. TCRdb recomputed calls from the PCR reads with MiXCR, one row per CDR3 protein. The data show 500,000 to 600,000 distinct CDR3 sequences, with roughly 40% seen just once and 1.7% held by the top ten. Whole-study results and caveats: TRBV5-6, TRBV5-1 and TRBV20-1 belonged to a set of five TRBV segments that were more frequent in patients than controls.

These receptors' targets are unknown. Sequencing was performed on blood. The receptors derive from a girl aged 5-17 years with multiple sclerosis.

This clonotype has only a few counts. Written as DNA, the CDR3 is TGTGCCAGTAGTCAGAGACGGAACAATCAGCCCCAGCATTTT. Amino acids: CASSQRRNNQPQHF. The V and J genes are TRBV19 and TRBJ1-5; D unresolved. The CDR3 consists of 14 residues. The V gene's germline CDR1 is LNHDA and CDR2 SQIVND (reference sequence). Between the trimmed V and J ends, which lost 5 bases and 3 bases, there was a span of 11 bases. Full variable domain (remainder filled in from reference TRBV19 and TRBJ1-5): DGGITQSPKYLFRKEGQNVTLSCEQNLNHDAMYWYRQDPGQGLRLIYYSQIVNDFQKGDIAEGYSVSREKKESFPLTVTSAQKNPTAFYLCASSQRRNNQPQHFGDGTRLSIL.

The chain has TRBV6-6 and TRBJ1-2; D might be TRBD1 (5 bases). Germline CDR1 and CDR2: MNHNY and SVGAGI (reference sequence). The CDR3 extends over 16 amino acids. Trimming took off 0 bases at V and 2 bases at J, with 13 bases between the two ends. The CDR3 reads CASSYSREVGNYGYTF. The CDR3 bases are TGTGCCAGCAGTTACTCCAGGGAGGTCGGGAACTATGGCTACACCTTC.

This clonotype turned up a few times. The J gene is TRBJ2-7, the V gene TRBV5-1, with 7 bases that match TRBD1. The germline CDR1 and CDR2 sequences are SGHRS and YFSETQ. V gave up 8 bases and J gave up 7 bases; unmatched junction bases: 15. The CDR3 covers 14 residues. Written as DNA, the CDR3 is TGCGCCAGTACAGAGGGACAGCCCTACAATGAGCAGTACTTC. Protein sequence: CASTEGQPYNEQYF.

This chain connects TRBV10-3 to TRBJ1-2; weak D call: TRBD1 (5 bases). Trimming took off 6 bases at V and 6 bases at J, with 14 bases between the two ends. This CDR3 region has 13 residues. Germline V lookup: CDR1 ENHRY, CDR2 SYGVKD. The CDR3 bases are TGTGCCATCAGCCTCGGGAGAGGGGATGGCTACACCTTC. Translated: CAISLGRGDGYTF.

This chain joins TRBV20-1 and TRBJ2-5, with D perhaps assigned TRBD1 or TRBD2 (5 bases each). The V gene lost 0 bases and the J gene lost 5 bases, with 13 bases spanning the gap. The V gene's germline CDR1 is DFQATT and CDR2 SNEGSKA (reference sequence). The CDR3 length is 14 residues. The CDR3 is CSARDGTSMETQYF. The CDR3 DNA sequence: TGCAGTGCTAGAGATGGGACCTCTATGGAGACCCAGTACTTC.

The rearrangement joins TRBV4-1 to TRBJ1-6; D not resolved. The V end was cut by 4 bases, the J end by 4 bases, with 17 bases between. This CDR3 comprises 17 residues. Germline CDR1 is MGHRA and CDR2 is YSYEKL. The CDR3 region is CASSLAATGSYNSPLHF. The CDR3 DNA is TGCGCCAGCAGCCTCGCGGCTACCGGGTCTTATAATTCACCCCTCCACTTT.

This clonotype has just a few counts. V and J are TRBV13 and TRBJ2-7; D unresolved. In germline, CDR1 is PRHDT, CDR2 FYEKMQ (reference sequence). V was clipped by 3 bases and J by 1 base, with 13 bases between them. This CDR3 is built from 15 residues. The CDR3 sequence: CASSFMFAFSYEQYF. The CDR3 region has the DNA TGTGCCAGCAGCTTCATGTTCGCGTTTTCCTACGAGCAGTACTTC.

To note about this clonotype: The junction departs from germline at one end; a sequencing error may be responsible. The V and J genes are TRBV5-1 and TRBJ1-2; TRBD1 agrees at 7 bases. Germline assignment: CDR1 SGHRS and CDR2 YFSETQ. The length of the CDR3 is 16 residues. In nucleotides, the CDR3 is TGCGCCGGCAGGTACCGGGACAGCTCATTCGGCTATGGCTACACCTTC. Amino acids: CAGRYRDSSFGYGYTF.

This chain joins TRBV20-1 and TRBJ2-7; no reliable D call. The CDR3 runs 13 residues. Per the germline V gene, CDR1 is DFQATT and CDR2 is SNEGSKA (reference sequence). With 3 bases removed from V and 2 bases from J, the gap between germline ends came to 11 bases. The CDR3 loop is CSARGNRPYEQYF. The CDR3, as DNA: TGCAGTGCTAGGGGTAATCGACCCTACGAGCAGTACTTC.